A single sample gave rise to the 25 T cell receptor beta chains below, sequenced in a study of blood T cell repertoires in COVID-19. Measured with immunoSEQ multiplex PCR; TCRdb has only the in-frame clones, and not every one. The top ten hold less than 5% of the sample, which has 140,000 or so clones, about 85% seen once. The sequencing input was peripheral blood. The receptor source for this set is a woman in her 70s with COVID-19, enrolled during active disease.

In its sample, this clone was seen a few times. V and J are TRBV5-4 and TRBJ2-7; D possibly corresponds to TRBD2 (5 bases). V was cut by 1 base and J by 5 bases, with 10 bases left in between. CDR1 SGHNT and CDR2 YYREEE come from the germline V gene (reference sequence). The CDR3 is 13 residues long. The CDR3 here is CASSLIGGHEQYF. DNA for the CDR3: TGTGCCAGCAGCTTGATCGGAGGCCACGAGCAGTACTTC.

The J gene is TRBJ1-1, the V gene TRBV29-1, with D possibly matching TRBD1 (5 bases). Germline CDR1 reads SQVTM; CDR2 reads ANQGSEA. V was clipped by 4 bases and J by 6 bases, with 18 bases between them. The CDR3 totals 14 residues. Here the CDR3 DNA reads TGCAGCGTTGTTCGGGCCTCGGGGGGACCTGAAGCTTTCTTT. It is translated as CSVVRASGGPEAFF.

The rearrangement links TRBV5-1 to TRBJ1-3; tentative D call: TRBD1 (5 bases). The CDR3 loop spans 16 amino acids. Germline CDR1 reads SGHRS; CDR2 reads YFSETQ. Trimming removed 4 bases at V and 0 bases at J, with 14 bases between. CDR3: CASSPGGGSSGNTIYF. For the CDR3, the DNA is TGCGCCAGCAGCCCGGGCGGGGGGAGCTCTGGAAACACCATATATTTT.

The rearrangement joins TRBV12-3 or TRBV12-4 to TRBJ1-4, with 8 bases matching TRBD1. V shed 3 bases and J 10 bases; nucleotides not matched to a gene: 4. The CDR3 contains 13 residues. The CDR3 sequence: CASSFAGQGKLFF. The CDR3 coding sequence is TGTGCCAGCAGTTTCGCCGGACAGGGAAAACTGTTTTTT.

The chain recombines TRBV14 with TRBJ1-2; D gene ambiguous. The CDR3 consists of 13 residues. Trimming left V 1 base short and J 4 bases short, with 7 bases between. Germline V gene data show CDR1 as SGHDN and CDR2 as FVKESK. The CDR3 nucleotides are TGTGCCAGCAGCCAAGTAACCAGCTATGGCTACACCTTC. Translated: CASSQVTSYGYTF.

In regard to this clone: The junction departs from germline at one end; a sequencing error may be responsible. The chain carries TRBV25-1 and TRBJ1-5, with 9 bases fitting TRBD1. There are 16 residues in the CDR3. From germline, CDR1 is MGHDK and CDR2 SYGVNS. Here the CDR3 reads CASRCPGQGSSQPQHF. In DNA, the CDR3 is TGTGCCAGCCGTTGTCCGGGACAGGGTAGCAGTCAGCCCCAGCATTTT.

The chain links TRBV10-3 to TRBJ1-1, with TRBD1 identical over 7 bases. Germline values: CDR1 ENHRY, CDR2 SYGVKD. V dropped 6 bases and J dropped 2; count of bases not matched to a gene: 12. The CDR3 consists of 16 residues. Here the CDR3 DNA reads TGTGCCATCAGCTACTCTTGGACAGGTGTCAACACTGAAGCTTTCTTT. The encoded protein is CAISYSWTGVNTEAFF.

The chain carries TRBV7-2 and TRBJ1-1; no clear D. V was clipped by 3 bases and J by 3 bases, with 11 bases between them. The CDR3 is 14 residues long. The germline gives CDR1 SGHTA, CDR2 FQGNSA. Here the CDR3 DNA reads TGTGCCAGCAGCTTTATCCTCGGGGACACTGAAGCTTTCTTT. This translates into CASSFILGDTEAFF.

The CDR3 coding sequence is TGTGCCAGCAGTTTCGGGAGGCAGGGAACCTACGAGCAGTACTTC. As protein: CASSFGRQGTYEQYF. This sequence joins TRBV28 and TRBJ2-7, with TRBD2 identical over 7 bases. CDR1 is MDHEN and CDR2 is SYDVKM in the germline V gene. V lost 3 bases, J lost 2 bases, and 7 bases stayed unmatched. This CDR3 contains 15 residues. The whole variable domain, filled in from reference TRBV28 and TRBJ2-7, reads DVKVTQSSRYLVKRTGEKVFLECVQDMDHENMFWYRQDPGLGLRLIYFSYDVKMKEKGDIPEGYSVSREKKERFSLILESASTNQTSMYLCASSFGRQGTYEQYFGPGTRLTVT.

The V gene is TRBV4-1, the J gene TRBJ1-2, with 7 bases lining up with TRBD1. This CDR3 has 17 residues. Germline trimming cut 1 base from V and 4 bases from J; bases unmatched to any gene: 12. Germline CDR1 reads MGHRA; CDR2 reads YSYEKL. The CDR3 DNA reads TGCGCCAGCAGCCAAGCAGCGGAGGGGGCCGGGCTCTATGGCTACACCTTC. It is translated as CASSQAAEGAGLYGYTF.

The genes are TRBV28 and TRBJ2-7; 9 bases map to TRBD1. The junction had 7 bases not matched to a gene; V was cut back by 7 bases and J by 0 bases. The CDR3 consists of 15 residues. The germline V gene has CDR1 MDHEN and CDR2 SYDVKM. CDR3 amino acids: CASTQGTGYSYEQYF. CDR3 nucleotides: TGTGCCAGCACCCAAGGGACAGGGTACTCCTACGAGCAGTACTTC.

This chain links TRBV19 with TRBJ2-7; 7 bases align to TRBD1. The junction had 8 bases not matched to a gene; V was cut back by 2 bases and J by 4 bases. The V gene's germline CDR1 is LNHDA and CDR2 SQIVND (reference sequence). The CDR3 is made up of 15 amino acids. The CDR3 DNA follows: TGTGCCAGTAGTATACGCTATCTCAGGGGGTACGAGCAGTACTTC. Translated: CASSIRYLRGYEQYF.

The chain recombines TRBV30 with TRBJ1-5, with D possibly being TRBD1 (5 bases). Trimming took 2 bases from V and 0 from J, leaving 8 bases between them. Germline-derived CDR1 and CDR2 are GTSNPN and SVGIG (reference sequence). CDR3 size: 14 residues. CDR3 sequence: CAWSQGYSNQPQHF. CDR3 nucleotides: TGTGCCTGGAGTCAGGGATATAGCAATCAGCCCCAGCATTTT.

The CDR3 loop reads CASSIDPQGTAEAFF. The CDR3, as DNA: TGTGCCAGCAGCATCGACCCACAGGGCACCGCTGAAGCTTTCTTT. The chain links TRBV5-5 to TRBJ1-1, with a possible D match to TRBD1 (6 bases). This CDR3 contains 15 residues. Germline loops: CDR1 SGHKS, CDR2 YYEKEE (reference sequence). V lost 4 bases to trimming and J lost 6 bases, with 19 bases between them.

CDR3 residues: CASSMGAPGEKLFF. The DNA of the CDR3 is TGTGCCAGTAGTATGGGAGCGCCCGGTGAAAAACTGTTTTTT. The rearrangement joins TRBV19 to TRBJ1-4; D gene unclear. CDR1 LNHDA and CDR2 SQIVND come from the germline V gene (reference sequence). The V end was cut by 3 bases, the J end by 7 bases, with 12 bases between. The CDR3 loop spans 14 amino acids.

DNA of the CDR3: TGTGCCAGCAGCCCCATTGACAGGGGGGACTCTCGGGAGCAGTTCTTC. Translated: CASSPIDRGDSREQFF. The chain combines TRBV11-2 with TRBJ2-1; 9 bases are a match to TRBD1. The germline gives CDR1 SGHAT, CDR2 FQNNGV. The CDR3 runs to 16 residues. The junction had 15 bases not matched to a gene; V was cut back by 5 bases and J by 10 bases.

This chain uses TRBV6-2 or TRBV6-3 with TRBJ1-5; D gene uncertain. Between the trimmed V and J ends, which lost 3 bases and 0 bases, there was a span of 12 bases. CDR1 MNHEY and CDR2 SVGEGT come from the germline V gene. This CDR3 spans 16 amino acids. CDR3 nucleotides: TGTGCCAGCAGTTATTCCCCGCCCTATAGCAATCAGCCCCAGCATTTT. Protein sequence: CASSYSPPYSNQPQHF.

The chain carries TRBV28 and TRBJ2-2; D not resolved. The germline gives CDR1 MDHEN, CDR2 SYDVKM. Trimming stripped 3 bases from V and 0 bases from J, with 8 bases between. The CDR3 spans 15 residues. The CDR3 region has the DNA TGTGCCAGCAGTTTCTACGGTGCGAACACCGGGGAGCTGTTTTTT. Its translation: CASSFYGANTGELFF.

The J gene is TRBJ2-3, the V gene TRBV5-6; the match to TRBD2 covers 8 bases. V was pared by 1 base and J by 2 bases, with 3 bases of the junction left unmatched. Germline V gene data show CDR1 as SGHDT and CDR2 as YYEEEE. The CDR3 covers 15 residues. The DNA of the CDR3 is TGTGCCAGCAGCTTGACGGGGGGGGTCACAGATACGCAGTATTTT. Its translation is CASSLTGGVTDTQYF.

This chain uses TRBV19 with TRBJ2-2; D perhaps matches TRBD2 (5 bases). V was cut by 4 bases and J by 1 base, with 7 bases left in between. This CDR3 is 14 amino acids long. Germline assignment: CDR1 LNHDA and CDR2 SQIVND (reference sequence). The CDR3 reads CASSNGMNTGELFF. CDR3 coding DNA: TGTGCCAGTAGTAACGGGATGAACACCGGGGAGCTGTTTTTT.

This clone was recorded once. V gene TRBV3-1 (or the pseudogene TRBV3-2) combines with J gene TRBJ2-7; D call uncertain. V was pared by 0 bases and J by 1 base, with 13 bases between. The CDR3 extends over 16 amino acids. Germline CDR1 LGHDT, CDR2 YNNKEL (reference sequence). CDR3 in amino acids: CASSQDRSASSYEQYF. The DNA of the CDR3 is TGTGCCAGCAGCCAAGATCGAAGCGCTTCTTCCTACGAGCAGTACTTC.

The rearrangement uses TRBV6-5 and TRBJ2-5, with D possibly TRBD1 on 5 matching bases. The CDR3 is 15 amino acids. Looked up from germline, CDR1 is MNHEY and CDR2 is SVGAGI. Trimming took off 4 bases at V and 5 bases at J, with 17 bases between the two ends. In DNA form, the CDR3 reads TGTGCCAGCAGTTGGGGCAGGGCGTACGCGGAGACCCAGTACTTC. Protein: CASSWGRAYAETQYF.

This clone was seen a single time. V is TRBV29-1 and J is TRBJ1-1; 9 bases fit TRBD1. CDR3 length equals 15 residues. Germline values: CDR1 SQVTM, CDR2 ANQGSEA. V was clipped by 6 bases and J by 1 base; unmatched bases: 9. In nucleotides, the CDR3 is TGCAGCGTGGACCCCGGGACAGGGAGGAACACTGAAGCTTTCTTT. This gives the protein CSVDPGTGRNTEAFF.

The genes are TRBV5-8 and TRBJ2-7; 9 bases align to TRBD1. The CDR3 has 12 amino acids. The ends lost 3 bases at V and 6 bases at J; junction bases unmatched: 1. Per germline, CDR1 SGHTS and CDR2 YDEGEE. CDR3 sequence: CASSWGQGEQYF. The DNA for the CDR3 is TGTGCCAGCAGCTGGGGACAGGGCGAGCAGTACTTC.

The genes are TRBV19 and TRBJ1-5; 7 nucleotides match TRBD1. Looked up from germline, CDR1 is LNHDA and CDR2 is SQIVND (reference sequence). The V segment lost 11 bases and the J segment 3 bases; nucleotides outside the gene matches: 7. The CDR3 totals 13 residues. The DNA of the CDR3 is TGTGCCTCTAAAAGGGGGCCCAATCAGCCCCAGCATTTT. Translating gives CASKRGPNQPQHF. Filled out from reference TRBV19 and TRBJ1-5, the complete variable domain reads DGGITQSPKYLFRKEGQNVTLSCEQNLNHDAMYWYRQDPGQGLRLIYYSQIVNDFQKGDIAEGYSVSREKKESFPLTVTSAQKNPTAFYLCASKRGPNQPQHFGDGTRLSIL.